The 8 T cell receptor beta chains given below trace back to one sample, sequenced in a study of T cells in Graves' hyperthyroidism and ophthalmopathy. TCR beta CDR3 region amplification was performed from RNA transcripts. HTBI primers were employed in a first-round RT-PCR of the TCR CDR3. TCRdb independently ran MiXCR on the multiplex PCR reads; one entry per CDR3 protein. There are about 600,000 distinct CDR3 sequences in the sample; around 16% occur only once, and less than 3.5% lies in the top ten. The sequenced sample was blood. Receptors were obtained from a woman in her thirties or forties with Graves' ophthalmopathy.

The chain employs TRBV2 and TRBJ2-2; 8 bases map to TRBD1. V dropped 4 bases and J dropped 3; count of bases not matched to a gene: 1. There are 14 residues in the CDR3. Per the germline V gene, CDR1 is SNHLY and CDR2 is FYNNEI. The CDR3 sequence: CASSGTGYTGELFF. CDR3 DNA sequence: TGTGCCAGCAGTGGGACAGGGTACACCGGGGAGCTGTTTTTT.

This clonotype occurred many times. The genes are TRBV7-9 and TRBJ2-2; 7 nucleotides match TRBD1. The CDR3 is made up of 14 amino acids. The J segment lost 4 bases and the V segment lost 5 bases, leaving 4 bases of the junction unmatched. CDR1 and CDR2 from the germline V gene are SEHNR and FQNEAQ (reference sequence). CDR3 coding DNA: TGTGCCAGCAGCCTACAGGGGCGCACCGGGGAGCTGTTTTTT. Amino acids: CASSLQGRTGELFF.

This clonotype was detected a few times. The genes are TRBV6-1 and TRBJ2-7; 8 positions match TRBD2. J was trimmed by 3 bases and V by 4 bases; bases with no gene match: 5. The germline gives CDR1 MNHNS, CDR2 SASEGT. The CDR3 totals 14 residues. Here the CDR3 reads CASSVGAGGYEQYF. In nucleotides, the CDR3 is TGTGCCAGCAGTGTTGGTGCGGGAGGCTACGAGCAGTACTTC.

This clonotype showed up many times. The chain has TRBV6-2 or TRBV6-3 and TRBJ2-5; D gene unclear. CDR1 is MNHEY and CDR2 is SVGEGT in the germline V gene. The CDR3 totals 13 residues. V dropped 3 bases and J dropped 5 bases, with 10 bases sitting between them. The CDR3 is CASSYIPGETQYF. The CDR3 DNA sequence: TGTGCCAGCAGTTATATTCCTGGGGAGACCCAGTACTTC.

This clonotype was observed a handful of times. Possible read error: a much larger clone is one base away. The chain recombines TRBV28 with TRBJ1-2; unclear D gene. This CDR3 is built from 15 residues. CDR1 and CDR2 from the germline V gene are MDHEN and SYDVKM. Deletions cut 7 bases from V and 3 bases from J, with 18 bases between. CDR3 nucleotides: TGTGCCAGCAACCGCCGGGCCCGGAGGGACTATGGCTACACCTTC. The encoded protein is CASNRRARRDYGYTF.

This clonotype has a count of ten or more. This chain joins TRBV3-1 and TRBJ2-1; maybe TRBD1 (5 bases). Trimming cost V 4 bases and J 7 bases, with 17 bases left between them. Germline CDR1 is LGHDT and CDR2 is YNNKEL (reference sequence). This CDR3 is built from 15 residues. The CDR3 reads CASSPLPGKLNEQFF. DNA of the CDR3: TGTGCCAGCAGCCCCCTCCCAGGGAAGTTGAATGAGCAGTTCTTC.

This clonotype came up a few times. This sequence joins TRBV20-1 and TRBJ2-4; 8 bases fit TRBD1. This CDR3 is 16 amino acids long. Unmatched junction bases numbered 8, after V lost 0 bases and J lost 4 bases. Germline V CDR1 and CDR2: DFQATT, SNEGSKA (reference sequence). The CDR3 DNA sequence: TGCAGTGCTAGAGATCCCGGGACAGGCGATAAAAACATTCAGTACTTC. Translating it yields CSARDPGTGDKNIQYF.

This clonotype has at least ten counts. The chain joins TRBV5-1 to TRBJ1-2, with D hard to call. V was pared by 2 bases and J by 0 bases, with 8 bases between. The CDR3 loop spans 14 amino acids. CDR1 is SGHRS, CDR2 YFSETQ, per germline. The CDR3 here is CASSFDKTNYGYTF. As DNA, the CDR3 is TGCGCCAGCAGCTTCGACAAAACTAACTATGGCTACACCTTC.